This is a list of T cell receptor beta chains from one sample in a study of control samples from healthy donors and cancer patients. Using immunoSEQ multiplex PCR, the repertoire was profiled, and TCRdb retains in-frame clones only, with some absent. The data contain roughly 50,000 clones, around 95% of them seen just once; the ten biggest clones take up roughly 1.8%. Source material: blood. These receptors were obtained from a woman aged 25 to 39 in good health. Both conserved end residues are part of each CDR3.

j_call: TRBJ1-5
v_call: TRBV6-5
cdr3_aa: CASSYSSLGLSAPQHF

j_call: TRBJ2-7
v_call: TRBV7-6
cdr3_aa: CASSLGAGAYEQYF

j_call: TRBJ1-2
v_call: TRBV5-5
cdr3_aa: CASSLAAFNYGYTF

j_call: TRBJ1-6
v_call: TRBV7-8
cdr3_aa: CASSLAATGGRDNSPLHF

j_call: TRBJ2-1
v_call: TRBV10-2
cdr3_aa: CASSEPSGGLNEQFF

j_call: TRBJ1-2
v_call: TRBV28
cdr3_aa: CASTRAGKDGYTF

j_call: TRBJ2-2
v_call: TRBV5-1
cdr3_aa: CASAAAGGTGELFF

j_call: TRBJ1-1
v_call: TRBV28
cdr3_aa: CASTGTAETEAFF

j_call: TRBJ2-3
v_call: TRBV6-4
cdr3_aa: CASSDSWTSGTDTQYF

j_call: TRBJ2-1
v_call: TRBV7-8
cdr3_aa: CASSITGGNEQFF

j_call: TRBJ1-1
v_call: TRBV28
cdr3_aa: CASSFGGGVFEAFF

j_call: TRBJ2-3
v_call: TRBV30
cdr3_aa: CAWSEGQGGSDTQYF

j_call: TRBJ2-3
v_call: TRBV5-1
cdr3_aa: CASSLGTSGRSDTQYF

j_call: TRBJ1-6
v_call: TRBV27
cdr3_aa: CASSNGQNNSPLHF

j_call: TRBJ1-2
v_call: TRBV30
cdr3_aa: CAWSASYGYTF

j_call: TRBJ1-2
v_call: TRBV27
cdr3_aa: CASSLSKGAAPSIYGYTF

j_call: TRBJ2-7
v_call: TRBV27
cdr3_aa: CASSTSGQSYEQYF

j_call: TRBJ2-7
v_call: TRBV5-1
cdr3_aa: CASSGGLAGGPYEQYF

j_call: TRBJ1-2
v_call: TRBV24-1
cdr3_aa: CATSDTGGNYYGYTF

j_call: TRBJ2-5
v_call: TRBV12-5
cdr3_aa: CASGFEETQYF

j_call: TRBJ2-1
v_call: TRBV7-6
cdr3_aa: CASSLAATGGSNEQFF

j_call: TRBJ2-7
v_call: TRBV18
cdr3_aa: CASSPRTGDPYEQYF

j_call: TRBJ1-2
v_call: TRBV3-1/TRBV3-2
cdr3_aa: CASSQERTPLRF

j_call: TRBJ2-5
v_call: TRBV9
cdr3_aa: CASSVDSFGLQETQYF

j_call: TRBJ2-7
v_call: TRBV3-1/TRBV3-2
cdr3_aa: CASSQGTSGSYEQYF

j_call: TRBJ2-3
v_call: TRBV30
cdr3_aa: CAWSAFGLAGGTTSTDTQYF

j_call: TRBJ1-4
v_call: TRBV6-1
cdr3_aa: CASSEREQPTNEKLFF

j_call: TRBJ2-4
v_call: TRBV28
cdr3_aa: CASGPAVNIQYF

j_call: TRBJ2-7
v_call: TRBV28
cdr3_aa: CASTPGRASSYEQYF

j_call: TRBJ2-4
v_call: TRBV18
cdr3_aa: CASSPVGGQWIRNIQYF

j_call: TRBJ2-7
v_call: TRBV7-9
cdr3_aa: CASSWDRGPYEQYF

j_call: TRBJ2-7
v_call: TRBV2
cdr3_aa: CASSTDRGPAYEQYF

j_call: TRBJ2-7
v_call: TRBV29-1
cdr3_aa: CSVVDGSYEQYF

j_call: TRBJ1-5
v_call: TRBV7-2
cdr3_aa: CASSLGGTNQPQHF

j_call: TRBJ2-7
v_call: TRBV6-5
cdr3_aa: CASTPGADYEQYF

j_call: TRBJ2-3
v_call: TRBV5-1
cdr3_aa: CASSLGSASTDTQYF

j_call: TRBJ2-7
v_call: TRBV3-1/TRBV3-2
cdr3_aa: CASSQDLPTRLGIGHTYEQYF

j_call: TRBJ1-1
v_call: TRBV29-1
cdr3_aa: CSVDSGPPNTEAFF

j_call: TRBJ2-5
v_call: TRBV10-2
cdr3_aa: CATKVGPFQETQYF

j_call: TRBJ2-7
v_call: TRBV2
cdr3_aa: CASSGGGGFSIMSSYEQYF

j_call: TRBJ1-5
v_call: TRBV19
cdr3_aa: CASSIWGSKNQPQHF

j_call: TRBJ2-7
v_call: TRBV18
cdr3_aa: CASSGGLSYEQYF